Following are 31 T cell receptor beta chains from one sample sequenced in a study of PD-L1 blockade in urothelial cancer. This table comes from immunoSEQ multiplex PCR, and its TCRdb copy is limited to in-frame clones, with some not included. The sample consists of about 130,000 clones, roughly 83% of them appearing once. Time point: pretreatment peripheral blood. The input for sequencing was PBMCs, taken around atezolizumab (anti-PD-L1) treatment. The receptors derive from a middle-aged man with urothelial cancer.

The rearrangement joins TRBV5-1 to TRBJ2-1; D is unclear. Deletions cut 4 bases from V and 1 base from J, with 12 bases between. The germline V gene encodes CDR1 SGHRS and CDR2 YFSETQ. The CDR3 length is 15 residues. Here the CDR3 reads CASSPDGDSYNEQFF. CDR3 in DNA: TGCGCCAGCAGCCCAGACGGAGATTCCTACAATGAGCAGTTCTTC.

This chain links TRBV5-5 with TRBJ2-7, with TRBD1 matching 9 bases. The CDR3 is 14 amino acids. Germline V gene sequence: CDR1 SGHKS, CDR2 YYEKEE (reference sequence). Trimming cost V 2 bases and J 9 bases; bases outside gene matches: 9. The CDR3 region is CASSFDTGGLAQYF. The CDR3 DNA sequence: TGTGCCAGCAGCTTCGATACAGGGGGCTTAGCGCAGTACTTC.

The rearrangement links TRBV28 to TRBJ1-5; weak D call: TRBD1 (6 bases). The CDR3 length is 15 residues. Germline assignment: CDR1 MDHEN and CDR2 SYDVKM. Trimming took off 6 bases at V and 1 base at J, with 13 bases between the two ends. The CDR3 coding sequence is TGTGCCAGCAGCATCGGGGGGGCGAGCAATCAGCCCCAGCATTTT. This codes for CASSIGGASNQPQHF.

The rearrangement links TRBV19 to TRBJ2-1; TRBD2 aligns across 9 bases. Germline CDR1 reads LNHDA; CDR2 reads SQIVND (reference sequence). The CDR3 runs to 15 residues. Trimming cost V 2 bases and J 6 bases; bases outside gene matches: 5. CDR3 in amino acids: CASSIQVAGANEQFF. The CDR3 region has the DNA TGTGCCAGTAGTATACAGGTAGCGGGAGCCAATGAGCAGTTCTTC.

The rearrangement joins TRBV28 to TRBJ2-7; D may be TRBD1 (5 bases). The V gene lost 2 bases and the J gene lost 2 bases, with 13 bases spanning the gap. The CDR3 loop spans 15 amino acids. The germline gives CDR1 MDHEN, CDR2 SYDVKM. This CDR3 is CASSLGGAGAYEQYF. In nucleotides, the CDR3 is TGTGCCAGCAGTTTAGGTGGGGCTGGGGCCTACGAGCAGTACTTC.

This chain uses TRBV5-1 with TRBJ1-6, with D possibly being TRBD1 (6 bases). V shed 4 bases and J shed 7 bases, with 18 bases lying between them. This CDR3 spans 16 amino acids. Germline CDR1 is SGHRS and CDR2 is YFSETQ. The CDR3: CASSPDSGHLNSPLHF. CDR3 sequence (DNA): TGCGCCAGCAGCCCGGACTCGGGACATCTGAATTCACCCCTCCACTTT.

V gene TRBV7-2 combines with J gene TRBJ1-2; D may be TRBD1 (6 bases). The V end was cut by 5 bases, the J end by 5 bases, with 15 bases between. From germline, CDR1 is SGHTA and CDR2 FQGNSA. CDR3 length equals 14 residues. Here the CDR3 DNA reads TGTGCCAGCAGCCCCCCGCAGGGGCGATATGGCTACACCTTC. It codes for CASSPPQGRYGYTF.

The rearrangement links TRBV6-5 to TRBJ1-2; D gene unclear. Per the germline V gene, CDR1 is MNHEY and CDR2 is SVGAGI. Trimming shortened V by 8 bases and J by 5 bases, and 12 bases separated the two germline ends. The CDR3 consists of 12 residues. The CDR3 spells CASSRGGYGYTF. The CDR3 DNA reads TGTGCCAGCTCGCGGGGTGGTTATGGCTACACCTTC.

The chain recombines TRBV5-1 with TRBJ1-6; 9 bases match TRBD1. Per germline, CDR1 SGHRS and CDR2 YFSETQ. V was pared by 4 bases and J by 10 bases, with 9 bases of the junction left unmatched. The CDR3 has 15 amino acids. The CDR3 spells CASSRDPGQGSPLHF. The CDR3 coding sequence is TGCGCCAGCAGCCGGGACCCGGGACAGGGATCACCCCTCCACTTT.

This clone was counted once. The V call is TRBV15, the J call TRBJ2-3, with 7 bases fitting TRBD1. There are 16 residues in the CDR3. Germline V gene lookup returns CDR1 LNHNV and CDR2 YYDKDF (reference sequence). The V gene end was trimmed by 3 bases and the J gene end by 4 bases; junction bases not matched to a gene: 10. This chain's CDR3 is CATSRLLQGFADTQYF. CDR3 sequence (DNA): TGTGCCACCAGCAGGTTATTACAGGGGTTCGCAGATACGCAGTATTTT.

This clone appeared many times. CDR3 loop: CASSRGPTPLHF. In nucleotides, the CDR3 is TGTGCCAGCTCCCGCGGCCCGACGCCCCTCCACTTT. The chain combines TRBV18 with TRBJ1-6; no firm D call. With 6 bases removed from V and 13 bases from J, the gap between germline ends came to 13 bases. Germline-derived CDR1 and CDR2 are KGHSH and LQKENI. CDR3 length: 12 amino acids.

This clone was seen a single time. The J gene is TRBJ2-3, the V gene TRBV5-1; weak D call: TRBD1 (6 bases). The CDR3 extends over 13 amino acids. V lost 4 bases and J lost 5, with 11 bases in between. The germline V gene has CDR1 SGHRS and CDR2 YFSETQ. The CDR3 bases are TGCGCCAGCAGCCCCCAAGGGGGAGATACGCAGTATTTT. The encoded protein is CASSPQGGDTQYF.

J is TRBJ2-1 and V is TRBV12-1; TRBD2 is taken as the D call from the table, unchecked against the DNA. TRBV12-1 is described as a pseudogene. CDR3 size: 23 residues. CDR3 in DNA: TGTGCCAGCAGCTTTGTCAATAGGACTAAGTCACCCACTTGGGAGAACTCGCACAATGAGCAGTTCTTC. Translation gives CASSFVNRTKSPTWENSHNEQFF.

The chain links TRBV2 to TRBJ2-7; TRBD1 agrees at 8 bases. The CDR3 is 14 amino acids. Unmatched junction bases numbered 11, after V lost 7 bases and J lost 6 bases. Germline assignment: CDR1 SNHLY and CDR2 FYNNEI. The CDR3 region has the DNA TGTGCCAGCATCCCGGCAGGGGGCATAGGCGAGCAGTACTTC. It translates to CASIPAGGIGEQYF.

The CDR3 DNA sequence: TGTGCCAGCAGTTTCGGACAGGAGCGCTCACCCCTCCACTTT. This sequence encodes CASSFGQERSPLHF. J is TRBJ1-6 and V is TRBV6-5; 7 nucleotides match TRBD1. CDR1 and CDR2 (germline): MNHEY, SVGAGI. This CDR3 contains 14 residues. The V segment lost 4 bases and the J segment 10 bases; nucleotides outside the gene matches: 7.

The DNA of the CDR3 is TGCGCCAGCAGCTTGGTGACAGGGGGCTCAGAGACCCAGTACTTC. Its translation: CASSLVTGGSETQYF. This sequence joins TRBV5-1 and TRBJ2-5; TRBD1 matches 10 bases. V lost 0 bases and J lost 4; bases outside the gene matches: 3. CDR3 length equals 15 residues. Germline V lookup: CDR1 SGHRS, CDR2 YFSETQ.

The chain uses TRBV2 and TRBJ2-3; weak D call: TRBD2 (5 bases). The germline V and J ends were trimmed by 7 bases and 2 bases, with 13 bases remaining between them. The germline V gene encodes CDR1 SNHLY and CDR2 FYNNEI. The CDR3 has 14 residues. The CDR3 here is CASTVEGNTDTQYF. The CDR3 bases are TGTGCCAGCACTGTTGAGGGAAACACAGATACGCAGTATTTT.

The rearrangement joins TRBV15 to TRBJ2-2; D gene ambiguous. This CDR3 contains 15 residues. Looked up from germline, CDR1 is LNHNV and CDR2 is YYDKDF (reference sequence). The V end was cut by 4 bases, the J end by 7 bases, with 16 bases between. The CDR3 nucleotides read TGTGCCACCAGCACCCCTCAGGCGTTTAGCGGGGAGCTGTTTTTT. Translated, it gives CATSTPQAFSGELFF.

The V call is TRBV6-5, the J call TRBJ1-6; 7 bases are a match to TRBD1. Trimming cost V 6 bases and J 7 bases; bases outside gene matches: 6. The CDR3 is 14 amino acids. CDR1 is MNHEY and CDR2 is SVGAGI in the germline V gene. CDR3 in amino acids: CASRGDSKNSPLHF. The CDR3 nucleotides read TGTGCCAGCAGGGGGGACAGCAAGAATTCACCCCTCCACTTT.

This clone was seen once. The rearrangement joins TRBV11-3 to TRBJ2-5; 8 bases fit TRBD2. J gave up 1 base and V 5 bases, and 3 bases lay outside the gene matches. CDR1 is SGHNT, CDR2 YENEEA, per germline. The CDR3 sequence is 14 residues long. CDR3 in amino acids: CASSPGGSQETQYF. The CDR3 coding sequence is TGTGCCAGCAGCCCGGGGGGGTCCCAAGAGACCCAGTACTTC.

The chain is built from TRBV11-2 and TRBJ2-5; 9 bases line up with TRBD2. The CDR3 is 14 amino acids. The V and J ends lost 5 bases and 5 bases, in that order; junction bases with no gene match: 6. The V gene's germline CDR1 is SGHAT and CDR2 FQNNGV. CDR3 loop: CASSRDAGGETQYF. The DNA of the CDR3 is TGTGCCAGCAGCAGAGACGCGGGGGGGGAGACCCAGTACTTC.

V is TRBV6-5 and J is TRBJ2-2; D perhaps matches TRBD2 (6 bases). CDR3 length equals 14 residues. Trimming removed 6 bases at V and 5 bases at J, with 13 bases between. Germline V CDR1 and CDR2: MNHEY, SVGAGI. CDR3 DNA sequence: TGTGCCAGCAGCTCTTGGGGGAGGACCGGGGAGCTGTTTTTT. Protein sequence: CASSSWGRTGELFF.

CDR3 residues: CASSSGTSGNELFF. CDR3 nucleotide sequence: TGTGCCAGCAGTTCTGGGACTAGCGGGAATGAGCTGTTTTTT. The genes are TRBV6-1 and TRBJ2-2, with 13 bases identical to TRBD2. CDR1 is MNHNS, CDR2 SASEGT, per germline. This CDR3 spans 14 amino acids. Trimming took 5 bases from V and 11 from J; bases not matched to a gene: 5.

The chain joins TRBV5-1 to TRBJ2-5; the D gene is possibly TRBD2 (5 bases). Germline CDR1 reads SGHRS; CDR2 reads YFSETQ. The CDR3 sequence is 14 residues long. Trimming shortened V by 0 bases and J by 2 bases, and 8 bases separated the two germline ends. As DNA, the CDR3 is TGCGCCAGCAGCTTGGGAGGGATGCAAGAGACCCAGTACTTC. Translated: CASSLGGMQETQYF.

V usage is TRBV2 and J usage is TRBJ2-3, with 10 bases matching TRBD2. This CDR3 has 13 residues. CDR1 is SNHLY and CDR2 is FYNNEI in the germline V gene. V lost 9 bases, J lost 5 bases, and 5 bases stayed unmatched. The CDR3 here is CARRLAGGDTQYF. CDR3 coding DNA: TGTGCCAGAAGACTAGCGGGTGGAGATACGCAGTATTTT.

The CDR3 nucleotides read TGTGCCAGCAGCGTAGGTCTGTCCTCCTACGAGCAGTACTTC. Residues: CASSVGLSSYEQYF. J is TRBJ2-7 and V is TRBV9; D is unresolved. The germline V and J ends were trimmed by 0 bases and 0 bases, with 7 bases remaining between them. The CDR3 length is 14 residues. Germline values: CDR1 SGDLS, CDR2 YYNGEE.

The CDR3 is CASSLKETRLTLNTGELFF. In DNA, the CDR3 is TGTGCCAGCAGCCTGAAAGAAACAAGACTTACCCTAAACACCGGGGAGCTGTTTTTT. The V call is TRBV7-2, the J call TRBJ2-2; unclear D gene. Germline CDR1 and CDR2: SGHTA and FQGNSA. V lost 5 bases, J lost 2 bases, and 24 bases lay in between. The CDR3 consists of 19 residues.

The chain employs TRBV2 and TRBJ1-1; tentative D call: TRBD1 (5 bases). The germline V gene has CDR1 SNHLY and CDR2 FYNNEI. This CDR3 region has 13 residues. The ends were cut back, 8 bases at V and 1 base at J, with 11 bases in the middle. For the CDR3, the DNA is TGTGCCAGCTTTGCCGGGGGGAACACTGAAGCTTTCTTT. It specifies CASFAGGNTEAFF.

This clone has only one observation. The V and J genes are TRBV6-6 and TRBJ2-1; TRBD2 aligns across 7 bases. Germline CDR1 is MNHNY and CDR2 is SVGAGI (reference sequence). The junction had 10 bases not matched to a gene; V was cut back by 5 bases and J by 9 bases. The CDR3 spans 14 residues. The CDR3 reads CASSLRTSYGEQFF. Written as DNA, the CDR3 is TGTGCCAGCAGTCTACGGACTAGTTACGGTGAGCAGTTCTTC.

The chain couples TRBV9 to TRBJ2-1; D gene ambiguous. Trimming pared 0 bases from V and 10 bases from J, leaving 14 bases between. This CDR3 has 14 residues. Germline CDR1 SGDLS, CDR2 YYNGEE. This CDR3 reads CASSVDGRSREQFF. In DNA, the CDR3 is TGTGCCAGCAGCGTAGACGGTAGGTCGAGGGAGCAGTTCTTC. Combining the CDR3 with reference TRBV9 and TRBJ2-1 gives the whole variable domain DSGVTQTPKHLITATGQRVTLRCSPRSGDLSVYWYQQSLDQGLQFLIQYYNGEERAKGNILERFSAQQFPDLHSELNLSSLELGDSALYFCASSVDGRSREQFFGPGTRLTVL.

The rearrangement uses TRBV5-4 and TRBJ1-2, with 8 bases lining up with TRBD1. The CDR3 covers 14 residues. J gave up 6 bases and V 1 base, and 5 bases lay outside the gene matches. Germline values: CDR1 SGHNT, CDR2 YYREEE (reference sequence). The CDR3 loop reads CASSLLQGVDGYTF. The CDR3 DNA is TGTGCCAGCAGCTTGTTACAGGGGGTTGATGGCTACACCTTC.